The text below deals with one T cell receptor beta chain. This sample is drawn from a study of control samples from healthy donors and cancer patients. Here immunoSEQ multiplex PCR was the method, and the copy in TCRdb shows in-frame clones only, minus some. The sample includes approximately 3,000 clones, about 93% of them seen just once. The CDR3 has 17 residues. Germline values: CDR1 MNHNS, CDR2 SASEGT. V was cut by 1 base and J by 3 bases, with 15 bases left in between. The specimen was PBMCs. The clonotype originates from a man between 70 and 80 years old with lung cancer. This chain links TRBV6-1 with TRBJ1-4, with a possible D match to TRBD1 (5 bases). The CDR3 region has the DNA TGTGCCAGCAGTGAAGAGTGGATTGGGGGATCTAATGAAAAACTGTTTTTT. As protein: CASSEEWIGGSNEKLFF.